The 14 T cell receptor beta chains reported below all come from one sample, sequenced in a study of T-cell memory formation after mild COVID-19. Each CDR3 protein gets one entry after TCRdb re-called the 5' RACE reads with MiXCR. The sample consists of around 430,000 distinct CDR3 sequences, about 16% of them appearing once. Sequencing was performed on PBMCs or a T cell subset sorted from them (not recorded which). All receptors come from a man between 18 and 35 years old who had mild COVID-19 (a few samples of this study predate the infection). Cell type and time point are not known.

The chain has TRBV11-1 and TRBJ1-1, with D possibly being TRBD1 (5 bases). The CDR3 loop spans 15 amino acids. V shed 4 bases and J shed 4 bases, with 16 bases lying between them. Germline-derived CDR1 and CDR2 are SGHAT and FQDESV (reference sequence). The CDR3 DNA follows: TGTGCCAGCAGCTCCCGAGCCGGGCAGGGCACTGAAGCTTTCTTT. Its translation: CASSSRAGQGTEAFF.

The rearrangement links TRBV5-5 to TRBJ2-7; D remains ambiguous. This CDR3 is 14 amino acids long. V was trimmed by 0 bases and J by 2 bases, leaving 9 bases between them. The germline gives CDR1 SGHKS, CDR2 YYEKEE (reference sequence). CDR3 DNA sequence: TGTGCCAGCAGCTTGGCTCCGGGTACCTACGAGCAGTACTTC. This codes for CASSLAPGTYEQYF.

This clonotype has more than one count but fewer than ten. This rearrangement joins TRBV2 to TRBJ2-1; 9 nucleotides align to TRBD2. Germline V lookup: CDR1 SNHLY, CDR2 FYNNEI. V trimming: 6 bases; J trimming: 0 bases; junction bases outside the gene matches: 9. CDR3 length: 17 residues. The CDR3 nucleotides are TGTGCCAGCAGGTTTCCCTCTAGCGGGGACTCCTACAATGAGCAGTTCTTC. It codes for CASRFPSSGDSYNEQFF.

This clonotype was observed a handful of times. This sequence joins TRBV18 and TRBJ1-6; D might be TRBD1 (5 bases). This CDR3 contains 14 residues. Deletions cut 3 bases from V and 3 bases from J, with 6 bases between. Germline lookup yields CDR1 KGHSH and CDR2 LQKENI. As DNA, the CDR3 is TGTGCCAGCTCACCTGGGGGCTATAATTCACCCCTCCACTTT. Protein: CASSPGGYNSPLHF. Full variable domain (rest looked up from reference TRBV18 and TRBJ1-6): NAGVMQNPRHLVRRRGQEARLRCSPMKGHSHVYWYRQLPEEGLKFMVYLQKENIIDESGMPKERFSAEFPKEGPSILRIQQVVRGDSAAYFCASSPGGYNSPLHFGNGTRLTVT.

This sequence joins TRBV6-5 and TRBJ1-4; D is possibly TRBD1 (6 bases). Trimming cost V 0 bases and J 12 bases, with 20 bases left between them. The CDR3 sequence is 16 residues long. Germline V gives CDR1 MNHEY, CDR2 SVGAGI. The DNA of the CDR3 is TGTGCCAGCAGTTACTCGATTGGGGGCGTCGGTCAGGAACTGTTTTTT. This sequence encodes CASSYSIGGVGQELFF.

This clonotype was found many times. The chain recombines TRBV7-2 with TRBJ2-7, with a weak D call TRBD2 (6 bases). Germline CDR1 is SGHTA and CDR2 is FQGNSA. Trimming removed 3 bases at V and 2 bases at J, with 8 bases between. The CDR3 contains 13 residues. CDR3 residues: CASSFSGAYEQYV. CDR3 in DNA: TGTGCCAGCAGCTTTAGCGGTGCCTACGAGCAGTACGTC.

This clonotype was found once. This sequence joins TRBV7-2 and TRBJ2-2, with TRBD1 as a possible D gene (5 bases). Germline V lookup: CDR1 SGHTA, CDR2 FQGNSA. V was trimmed by 10 bases and J by 1 base, leaving 16 bases between them. The CDR3 runs 15 residues. CDR3 amino acids: CATQLYQGNTGELFF. In nucleotides, the CDR3 is TGTGCCACCCAGCTTTATCAGGGGAACACCGGGGAGCTGTTTTTT.

This clonotype was counted a few times. The V gene is TRBV4-3, the J gene TRBJ1-1, with D maybe TRBD1 (5 bases). The CDR3 covers 15 residues. CDR1 LGHNA and CDR2 YSLEER come from the germline V gene. Trimming pared 0 bases from V and 3 bases from J, leaving 11 bases between. The CDR3 reads CASSQDLGGDTEAFF. The CDR3 DNA sequence: TGCGCCAGCAGCCAAGATCTTGGGGGGGACACTGAAGCTTTCTTT.

This chain joins TRBV7-9 and TRBJ1-2; D is perhaps TRBD1 (5 bases). CDR1 and CDR2 from the germline V gene are SEHNR and FQNEAQ (reference sequence). The V end was cut by 8 bases, the J end by 5 bases, with 18 bases between. This CDR3 is built from 14 residues. The CDR3 protein is CASDLVGAPYGYTF. CDR3 bases: TGTGCCAGCGATTTAGTCGGGGCCCCTTATGGCTACACCTTC.

This clonotype was counted a few times. The V gene is TRBV6-5, the J gene TRBJ1-5; no reliable D call. This CDR3 contains 13 residues. Germline values: CDR1 MNHEY, CDR2 SVGAGI. V lost 5 bases and J 7 bases, leaving 12 bases between the germline ends. Here the CDR3 reads CASSNQVFQPQHF. The CDR3 DNA follows: TGTGCCAGCAGTAACCAGGTTTTCCAGCCCCAGCATTTT.

V and J are TRBV15 and TRBJ2-3; TRBD1 is a possible D gene (6 bases). The CDR3 runs 14 residues. CDR1 is LNHNV, CDR2 YYDKDF, per germline (reference sequence). V dropped 1 base and J dropped 6 bases, with 11 bases sitting between them. The chain's CDR3 is CATSRVTGTDTQYF. CDR3 sequence (DNA): TGTGCCACCAGCAGAGTTACAGGGACGGATACGCAGTATTTT.

The chain carries TRBV2 and TRBJ2-2; no firm D call. V was cut by 5 bases and J by 6 bases, with 7 bases left in between. This CDR3 comprises 12 residues. Germline V gene sequence: CDR1 SNHLY, CDR2 FYNNEI. The CDR3 loop reads CASSKGSGELFF. The CDR3 coding sequence is TGTGCCAGCAGTAAGGGTTCCGGGGAGCTGTTTTTT.

This clonotype was counted at least ten times. The chain combines TRBV7-9 with TRBJ2-4; D possibly corresponds to TRBD1 (5 bases). The germline CDR1 and CDR2 sequences are SEHNR and FQNEAQ (reference sequence). Trimming removed 5 bases at V and 0 bases at J, with 14 bases between. This CDR3 has 16 residues. CDR3 sequence reads: CASSPQLTVAKNIQYF. CDR3 in DNA: TGTGCCAGCAGCCCACAGTTGACAGTAGCCAAAAACATTCAGTACTTC.

This clonotype appeared a few times. The chain combines TRBV9 with TRBJ2-1; D perhaps matches TRBD1 (6 bases). The CDR3 has 15 amino acids. The V gene's germline CDR1 is SGDLS and CDR2 YYNGEE. V was shortened by 1 base and J by 3 bases, with 11 bases between the two germline ends. CDR3 in amino acids: CASSVQGTHYNEQFF. DNA for the CDR3: TGTGCCAGCAGCGTACAGGGGACACACTACAATGAGCAGTTCTTC.